The 30 T cell receptor beta chains reported below all come from one sample, sequenced in a study of cytomegalovirus exposure and HLA in healthy donors. Both 60 Vbeta primers and 13 Jbeta primers went into the PCR. The assay was immunoSEQ multiplex PCR, and TCRdb's table has in-frame clones only and misses some. Its listing shows some 75,000 clones. The sample was PBMCs. Source of these receptors: a boy aged 5-17 years in good health and CMV-seronegative.

The chain employs TRBV27 and TRBJ1-1; 9 bases align to TRBD1. V gave up 8 bases and J gave up 6 bases; unmatched junction bases: 4. There are 12 residues in the CDR3. Germline CDR1 MNHEY, CDR2 SMNVEV (reference sequence). CDR3 loop: CASYDRGSEAFF. CDR3 nucleotides: TGTGCCAGCTACGACAGGGGGTCTGAAGCTTTCTTT.

V gene TRBV18 combines with J gene TRBJ1-2, with a tentative D call TRBD1 (6 bases). In germline, CDR1 is KGHSH, CDR2 LQKENI. Trimming stripped 5 bases from V and 0 bases from J, with 10 bases between. This CDR3 has 14 amino acids. The CDR3 nucleotides read TGTGCCAGCTCATCGGGACAAGCTAACTATGGCTACACCTTC. Amino acid sequence: CASSSGQANYGYTF.

J is TRBJ2-5 and V is TRBV10-3, with D maybe TRBD2 (5 bases). This CDR3 is built from 13 residues. Trimming removed 3 bases at V and 5 bases at J, with 10 bases between. The germline V gene encodes CDR1 ENHRY and CDR2 SYGVKD. The CDR3 spells CAISEGSGETQYF. For the CDR3, the DNA is TGTGCCATCAGTGAAGGGAGTGGGGAGACCCAGTACTTC.

V is TRBV9 and J is TRBJ2-7; TRBD2 agrees at 8 bases. The germline CDR1 and CDR2 sequences are SGDLS and YYNGEE. The V gene end was trimmed by 4 bases and the J gene end by 0 bases; junction bases not matched to a gene: 3. The CDR3 loop spans 14 amino acids. CDR3 sequence (DNA): TGTGCCAGCAGCCTACTAGCGGACTCCTACGAGCAGTACTTC. It specifies CASSLLADSYEQYF.

The rearrangement uses TRBV27 and TRBJ2-7, with a weak D call TRBD1 (7 bases). The CDR3 is 19 residues long. Trimming pared 0 bases from V and 2 bases from J, leaving 23 bases between. Germline values: CDR1 MNHEY, CDR2 SMNVEV (reference sequence). The CDR3 coding sequence is TGTGCCAGCAGTTTATCGATAAGCCGGCAGGGGGGCCTTACCTACGAGCAGTACTTC. This gives the protein CASSLSISRQGGLTYEQYF.

The V call is TRBV10-3, the J call TRBJ2-5; 9 nucleotides align to TRBD2. This CDR3 region has 15 residues. The V gene's germline CDR1 is ENHRY and CDR2 SYGVKD. J lost 4 bases, V lost 5 bases, and 8 bases had no gene match. The CDR3 region has the DNA TGTGCCATCAGTTACGTAGCGGGAGTGGGAGAGACCCAGTACTTC. Protein: CAISYVAGVGETQYF.

The V call is TRBV5-1, the J call TRBJ1-1, with D perhaps matching TRBD1 (6 bases). Per the germline V gene, CDR1 is SGHRS and CDR2 is YFSETQ. Trimming pared 3 bases from V and 5 bases from J, leaving 14 bases between. The length of the CDR3 is 14 residues. CDR3 residues: CASSYGQMGTEAFF. The CDR3 DNA reads as TGCGCCAGCAGCTATGGACAGATGGGGACTGAAGCTTTCTTT.

The V gene is TRBV2, the J gene TRBJ1-2; the D gene is possibly TRBD1 (6 bases). V lost 0 bases, J lost 8 bases, and 13 bases lay in between. The CDR3 is made up of 14 amino acids. Looked up from germline, CDR1 is SNHLY and CDR2 is FYNNEI. The CDR3 DNA sequence: TGTGCCAGCAGTGAAGCGGGGGGGGCGGCAGGCTACACCTTC. Residues: CASSEAGGAAGYTF.

The CDR3 region has the DNA TGTGCCAGCAGCTCGACTAGCGAAGAGCAGTACTTC. Protein sequence: CASSSTSEEQYF. The V and J genes are TRBV5-4 and TRBJ2-7; 8 bases align to TRBD2. V was clipped by 3 bases and J by 7 bases; unmatched bases: 3. CDR3 length equals 12 residues. Germline CDR1 is SGHNT and CDR2 is YYREEE (reference sequence).

In DNA form, the CDR3 reads TGCGCCAGCAGCTTGGAGGGGGCCTTGCACTATGGCTACACCTTC. Its translation is CASSLEGALHYGYTF. V gene TRBV5-1 combines with J gene TRBJ1-2; 7 bases agree with TRBD1. CDR1 is SGHRS and CDR2 is YFSETQ in the germline V gene. The CDR3 has 15 amino acids. Germline trimming cut 0 bases from V and 3 bases from J; bases unmatched to any gene: 5.

The V call is TRBV2, the J call TRBJ2-5; 7 bases fit TRBD1. Near its end, the DNA agrees better with TRBJ2-7, so the J call may be wrong. This CDR3 comprises 14 residues. The V gene's germline CDR1 is SNHLY and CDR2 FYNNEI. The CDR3 spells CASSELGGNYEQYF. DNA for the CDR3: TGTGCCAGCAGTGAACTAGGGGGCAATTACGAGCAGTACTTC.

This chain connects TRBV19 to TRBJ1-2; D remains unclear. CDR3 length: 14 residues. V was pared by 3 bases and J by 4 bases, with 12 bases between. Germline V gene data show CDR1 as LNHDA and CDR2 as SQIVND (reference sequence). The CDR3 coding sequence is TGTGCCAGTAGTATCCGGGGTTGGGGCTATGGCTACACCTTC. Translating gives CASSIRGWGYGYTF.

This chain links TRBV4-2 with TRBJ1-3; TRBD1 matches 7 bases. Germline lookup yields CDR1 LGHNA and CDR2 YNFKEQ. The CDR3 has 16 amino acids. Germline trimming cut 3 bases from V and 0 bases from J; bases unmatched to any gene: 5. The CDR3 DNA sequence: TGTGCCAGCAGCCAGGACAGGTTGAGCTCTGGAAACACCATATATTTT. It yields the protein CASSQDRLSSGNTIYF.

The chain employs TRBV30 and TRBJ1-1; D is unresolved. From germline, CDR1 is GTSNPN and CDR2 SVGIG (reference sequence). The CDR3 consists of 14 residues. Deletions cut 2 bases from V and 1 base from J, with 11 bases between. As DNA, the CDR3 is TGTGCCTGGAGTAGAGGTTACGAGAACACTGAAGCTTTCTTT. Its translation is CAWSRGYENTEAFF. Filled out from reference TRBV30 and TRBJ1-1, the complete variable domain reads SQTIHQWPATLVQPVGSPLSLECTVEGTSNPNLYWYRQAAGRGLQLLFYSVGIGQISSEVPQNLSASRPQDRQFILSSKKLLLSDSGFYLCAWSRGYENTEAFFGQGTRLTVV.

V and J are TRBV5-1 and TRBJ2-7; D is ambiguous. The V gene lost 0 bases and the J gene lost 3 bases, with 4 bases spanning the gap. The germline CDR1 and CDR2 sequences are SGHRS and YFSETQ. This CDR3 is 12 amino acids long. The CDR3 loop is CASSLDNYEQYF. Here the CDR3 DNA reads TGCGCCAGCAGCTTGGACAACTACGAGCAGTACTTC.

The rearrangement links TRBV5-6 to TRBJ1-4; D remains ambiguous. CDR3 length: 13 residues. Germline V gene sequence: CDR1 SGHDT, CDR2 YYEEEE. V dropped 1 base and J dropped 7 bases, with 8 bases sitting between them. The CDR3 region is CASSLRGSEKLFF. Here the CDR3 DNA reads TGTGCCAGCAGCTTGCGGGGAAGTGAAAAACTGTTTTTT.

The gene calls are TRBV4-2 and TRBJ2-3, with TRBD1 as a possible D gene (6 bases). The CDR3 extends over 14 amino acids. V was trimmed by 7 bases and J by 5 bases, leaving 16 bases between them. Germline CDR1 is LGHNA and CDR2 is YNFKEQ. The CDR3 DNA sequence: TGTGCCAGCACTCAAGGGGGAATAGGAGATACGCAGTATTTT. This gives the protein CASTQGGIGDTQYF.

This chain connects TRBV5-3 to TRBJ2-2, with 7 bases matching TRBD2. TRBV5-3 is treated as an ORF (open reading frame) with a function not yet certain. This CDR3 region has 16 residues. With V trimmed by 5 bases and J by 0 bases, 7 bases remained unmatched. CDR3 sequence reads: CARSLGGLPNTGELFF. For the CDR3, the DNA is TGTGCCAGAAGTCTTGGGGGACTACCGAACACCGGGGAGCTGTTTTTT.

This chain joins TRBV6-1 and TRBJ1-4; D is undetermined. This CDR3 contains 18 residues. V was shortened by 3 bases and J by 5 bases, with 22 bases between the two germline ends. In germline, CDR1 is MNHNS, CDR2 SASEGT. The CDR3 coding sequence is TGTGCCAGCAGTGACGGTCCAAGTCTCCTAGTCGACAATGAAAAACTGTTTTTT. This gives the protein CASSDGPSLLVDNEKLFF.

The J gene is TRBJ2-7, the V gene TRBV27, with TRBD2 identical over 10 bases. CDR1 is MNHEY and CDR2 is SMNVEV in the germline V gene (reference sequence). Trimming took 5 bases from V and 6 from J; bases not matched to a gene: 13. The CDR3 is made up of 16 amino acids. Written as DNA, the CDR3 is TGTGCCAGCAGTCCGATTCCTCCTAGCGGGAGACGCGAGCAGTACTTC. It specifies CASSPIPPSGRREQYF.

V gene TRBV6-5 combines with J gene TRBJ1-5; TRBD1 might be the D (5 bases). The CDR3 spans 14 residues. Germline-derived CDR1 and CDR2 are MNHEY and SVGAGI. V was cut by 5 bases and J by 3 bases, with 11 bases left in between. Written as DNA, the CDR3 is TGTGCCAGCAGTCCAGGGTTTAACAATCAGCCCCAGCATTTT. Protein product: CASSPGFNNQPQHF.

The chain couples TRBV6-5 to TRBJ2-7, with TRBD2 as a possible D gene (5 bases). Germline V lookup: CDR1 MNHEY, CDR2 SVGAGI. There are 15 residues in the CDR3. Trimming took 2 bases from V and 2 from J, leaving 13 bases between them. The CDR3 DNA is TGTGCCAGCAGTTACGGGGAGTTGGGCGCCTACGAGCAGTACTTC. Its translation is CASSYGELGAYEQYF.

CDR3 DNA sequence: TGTGCCAGTAGTATAGCCAACAGGGGGCTTGTAGATACGCAGTATTTT. Amino acid sequence: CASSIANRGLVDTQYF. V is TRBV19 and J is TRBJ2-3; 9 nucleotides line up with TRBD1. CDR1 and CDR2 (germline): LNHDA, SQIVND (reference sequence). V lost 1 base and J lost 5; bases outside the gene matches: 7. The CDR3 contains 16 residues.

The chain has TRBV30 and TRBJ2-7; 8 bases line up with TRBD2. The CDR3 covers 14 residues. Germline assignment: CDR1 GTSNPN and CDR2 SVGIG (reference sequence). V dropped 5 bases and J dropped 0; count of bases not matched to a gene: 6. The chain's CDR3 is CAWGRGGSSYEQYF. The CDR3 region has the DNA TGTGCCTGGGGTCGGGGGGGGAGCTCCTACGAGCAGTACTTC.

As DNA, the CDR3 is TGTGCCAGCAGCTTACCTAGCGGGGGCTACGAGCAGTACTTC. Protein: CASSLPSGGYEQYF. This sequence joins TRBV11-1 and TRBJ2-7, with TRBD2 matching over 10 bases. Losses at the gene ends were 2 bases for V and 3 bases for J; bases not matched to a gene: 1. This CDR3 is built from 14 residues. CDR1 SGHAT and CDR2 FQDESV come from the germline V gene (reference sequence).

The chain couples TRBV18 to TRBJ1-2, with D unclear. Germline loops: CDR1 KGHSH, CDR2 LQKENI. This CDR3 is built from 13 residues. V lost 1 base, J lost 5 bases, and 8 bases lay in between. DNA of the CDR3: TGTGCCAGCTCACCACGGGGAGGATATGGCTACACCTTC. Amino acid sequence: CASSPRGGYGYTF.

This rearrangement joins TRBV4-1 to TRBJ1-2; D gene unclear. V was cut by 3 bases and J by 0 bases, with 14 bases left in between. The CDR3 covers 16 residues. Germline V gene sequence: CDR1 MGHRA, CDR2 YSYEKL. The CDR3 loop reads CASSQRNGLTNYGYTF. As DNA, the CDR3 is TGCGCCAGCAGCCAGCGCAATGGGCTGACTAACTATGGCTACACCTTC.

The rearrangement joins TRBV5-3 to TRBJ2-1; 9 bases map to TRBD2. TRBV5-3 is recorded as an ORF, its role being uncertain. The CDR3 is 16 amino acids. V lost 3 bases and J lost 4; bases outside the gene matches: 8. CDR3 nucleotides: TGTGCCAGAAGCTCAAAGCGGGAGGAGAGATACAATGAGCAGTTCTTC. This encodes CARSSKREERYNEQFF.

The chain has TRBV18 and TRBJ2-5; D might be TRBD1 (5 bases). Germline V lookup: CDR1 KGHSH, CDR2 LQKENI. This CDR3 has 14 amino acids. The V gene lost 1 base and the J gene lost 2 bases, with 8 bases spanning the gap. In nucleotides, the CDR3 is TGTGCCAGCTCACCACGGGGCCCTCAAGAGACCCAGTACTTC. Amino acid sequence: CASSPRGPQETQYF. Supplemented by reference TRBV18 and TRBJ2-5, the full variable domain reads NAGVMQNPRHLVRRRGQEARLRCSPMKGHSHVYWYRQLPEEGLKFMVYLQKENIIDESGMPKERFSAEFPKEGPSILRIQQVVRGDSAAYFCASSPRGPQETQYFGPGTRLLVL.

The chain joins TRBV9 to TRBJ2-7; TRBD2 is a possible D gene (5 bases). The CDR3 has 15 amino acids. Germline loops: CDR1 SGDLS, CDR2 YYNGEE. The germline V and J ends were trimmed by 4 bases and 2 bases, with 16 bases remaining between them. The chain's CDR3 is CASSPGKTVAYEQYF. The CDR3 coding sequence is TGTGCCAGCAGCCCCGGGAAAACGGTCGCCTACGAGCAGTACTTC.